This entry lists 32 T cell receptor beta chains sequenced from one sample in a study of metastatic and nonmetastatic thyroid tumors (dated by TCRdb to 2019 to 2021). Before undergoing thyroid surgery, none of the patients had been given any kind of treatment. The protocol used for the library was PCR. The reads were generated on an Illumina HiSeq 4000. TCRdb itself trimmed the public reads at Q25 with fastp, ran MiXCR and retained productive beta chains. The sample table contains around 35,000 clones; only one count was recorded for over 15% of them. Almost 3.5% of the sample rests with the top ten. What was sequenced was blood. These receptors came from a female donor with papillary thyroid cancer or a benign thyroid nodule (not recorded which). Some clones in this sample may be carry-over from other donors' samples.

This clone was observed many times. The J gene is TRBJ2-1, the V gene TRBV10-1, with 10 bases identical to TRBD2. The CDR3 contains 15 residues. Germline assignment: CDR1 WNHNN and CDR2 SYGVQD (reference sequence). The V and J ends lost 3 bases and 3 bases, in that order; junction bases with no gene match: 2. CDR3 coding DNA: TGCGCCAGCAGTGATGGGACTAGCGTCTACAATGAGCAGTTCTTC. This codes for CASSDGTSVYNEQFF.

By proportion, this clone is medium-sized. The rearrangement links TRBV6-1 to TRBJ1-1; tentative D call: TRBD1 (6 bases). V gave up 7 bases and J gave up 5 bases, with 20 bases separating them. Germline V CDR1 and CDR2: MNHNS, SASEGT. The CDR3 runs to 15 residues. CDR3 residues: CASNPEYRVATEAFF. As DNA, the CDR3 is TGTGCCAGCAATCCCGAATACAGGGTGGCGACTGAAGCTTTCTTT.

In its sample, this clone was seen many times. V gene TRBV24-1 combines with J gene TRBJ2-3; TRBD2 might be the D (6 bases). The V and J ends lost 5 bases and 4 bases respectively, with 15 bases between them. Germline lookup yields CDR1 KGHDR and CDR2 SFDVKD. The CDR3 sequence is 15 residues long. CDR3 protein: CATSGAGSRADTQYF. The DNA of the CDR3 is TGTGCCACCAGTGGGGCCGGGAGTAGGGCAGATACGCAGTATTTT.

The table lists this clone with many counts. The genes are TRBV28 and TRBJ1-6; 7 nucleotides agree with TRBD1. Germline CDR1 MDHEN, CDR2 SYDVKM. The CDR3 is 14 amino acids. Trimming at V came to 6 bases and at J to 2 bases, leaving 1 base not matched to a gene. The CDR3 protein is CASRGQTYNSPLHF. DNA of the CDR3: TGTGCCAGCAGGGGACAGACCTATAATTCACCCCTCCACTTT.

This clone has at least ten counts. The chain combines TRBV20-1 with TRBJ2-1; a weak D match, TRBD2 (5 bases). Germline V lookup: CDR1 DFQATT, CDR2 SNEGSKA (reference sequence). CDR3 length: 12 amino acids. V dropped 2 bases and J dropped 9 bases, with 11 bases sitting between them. In DNA, the CDR3 is TGCAGTGCTAGACCGACGGAGGTTGAGCAGTTCTTC. It specifies CSARPTEVEQFF.

The table lists this clone with a few counts. A much larger clone lies a single base off, so this may be a read error. The chain recombines TRBV12-3 or TRBV12-4 with TRBJ2-6; possible D gene TRBD1, 5 bases. CDR3 length: 15 amino acids. The CDR3 sequence: CASRYQGSGSNVLTF. In DNA form, the CDR3 reads TGTGCCAGCAGGTACCAGGGTTCTGGGTCCAACGTCCTGACTTTC.

This clone has ten or more counts. The CDR3 DNA sequence: TGTGCCAGCAGTTTAATAGGAGGAGAGACCCAGTACTTC. Protein product: CASSLIGGETQYF. The J gene is TRBJ2-5, the V gene TRBV28, with a tentative D call TRBD2 (5 bases). The germline V gene has CDR1 MDHEN and CDR2 SYDVKM. V was pared by 2 bases and J by 4 bases, with 8 bases between. CDR3 length: 13 residues.

The V and J genes are TRBV7-3 and TRBJ2-2, with 9 bases aligning to TRBD1. Germline CDR1 reads SGHTA; CDR2 reads FQGTGA. CDR3 size: 17 residues. Losses at the gene ends were 0 bases for V and 4 bases for J; bases not matched to a gene: 6. The CDR3 is CASSLTAQGASTGELFF. DNA for the CDR3: TGTGCCAGCAGCTTAACGGCACAGGGGGCTAGCACCGGGGAGCTGTTTTTT.

This clone was counted many times. The rearrangement links TRBV2 to TRBJ1-2, with a weak D call TRBD1 (5 bases). Germline assignment: CDR1 SNHLY and CDR2 FYNNEI. There are 13 residues in the CDR3. V lost 8 bases to trimming and J lost 8 bases, with 18 bases between them. CDR3 DNA sequence: TGTGCCAGCGCTCTGGACACCATCTTCGGCTACACCTTC. Protein sequence: CASALDTIFGYTF.

This clone was observed many times. V gene TRBV20-1 combines with J gene TRBJ2-3; 8 bases are a match to TRBD2. Per germline, CDR1 DFQATT and CDR2 SNEGSKA (reference sequence). This CDR3 has 12 amino acids. CDR3 nucleotides: TGCAGCTCTAGCGGGAGCACAGATACGCAGTATTTT. It yields the protein CSSSGSTDTQYF.

This clone was recorded at least ten times. The chain uses TRBV20-1 and TRBJ2-5, with D unresolved. The CDR3 consists of 14 residues. CDR1 is DFQATT and CDR2 is SNEGSKA in the germline V gene (reference sequence). Between the trimmed V and J ends, which lost 1 base and 5 bases, there was a span of 14 bases. In DNA form, the CDR3 reads TGCAGTGCTAGAGTTAGTGGGGATCGGGAGACCCAGTACTTC. Protein product: CSARVSGDRETQYF.

This clone was recorded at least ten times. A much larger clonotype is one base distant, so this may be a read error. The chain recombines TRBV4-1 with TRBJ2-7, with a tentative D call TRBD1 (5 bases). The CDR3 contains 13 residues. Trimming took off 2 bases at V and 7 bases at J, with 12 bases between the two ends. CDR1 is MGHRA and CDR2 is YSYEKL in the germline V gene. CDR3 protein: CASSQSDRWEQYF. Here the CDR3 DNA reads TGCGCCAGCAGCCAAAGTGACAGATGGGAGCAGTACTTC.

This clone was recorded many times. The chain recombines TRBV6-4 with TRBJ2-3, with D perhaps being TRBD1 or TRBD2 (5 bases each). The ends were cut back, 2 bases at V and 1 base at J, with 10 bases in the middle. This CDR3 comprises 15 residues. Germline-derived CDR1 and CDR2 are MRHNA and SNTAGT. The DNA for the CDR3 is TGTGCCAGCAGTGACGGGGCCGGGGGCACAGATACGCAGTATTTT. Translated, it gives CASSDGAGGTDTQYF.

The table lists this clone with a few counts. The V call is TRBV6-4, the J call TRBJ1-6; D ambiguous. Germline V CDR1 and CDR2: MRHNA, SNTAGT. Between the trimmed V and J ends, which lost 7 bases and 5 bases, there was a span of 6 bases. The CDR3 is made up of 12 amino acids. The CDR3 DNA sequence: TGTGCCAGCACGGGGAATAATTCACCCCTCCACTTT. It codes for CASTGNNSPLHF.

This clone was detected many times. The chain carries TRBV6-1 and TRBJ2-1; 7 bases line up with TRBD2. The CDR3 consists of 14 residues. The germline V gene has CDR1 MNHNS and CDR2 SASEGT. Trimming at V came to 1 base and at J to 3 bases, leaving 0 bases not matched to a gene. The CDR3 DNA reads as TGTGCCAGCAGTGAAGGGACTAGCTACAATGAGCAGTTCTTC. It encodes CASSEGTSYNEQFF.

As regards this clone: This may be a read error: a much more frequent sequence differs by one nucleotide. Other DNA sequences in the same sample also yield this CDR3. The rearrangement links TRBV7-9 to TRBJ1-4; D ambiguous. V lost 10 bases and J 10 bases, leaving 13 bases between the germline ends. The CDR3 covers 11 residues. CDR1 and CDR2 (germline): SEHNR, FQNEAQ (reference sequence). Written as DNA, the CDR3 is TGTGCCATCCCTGACGGGGTAAAACTGTTTTTT. It encodes CAIPDGVKLFF.

This clone was counted between two and nine times. An end of the junction does not agree with germline; a read error may underlie this. V and J are TRBV12-3 or TRBV12-4 and TRBJ1-2; TRBD1 matches 7 bases. This CDR3 has 12 residues. CDR3 sequence: CASSQDRNGCTF. In nucleotides, the CDR3 is TGTGCCAGCAGTCAGGACAGGAATGGCTGCACCTTC.

In this sample, this clone turned up many times. The chain joins TRBV20-1 to TRBJ2-5; 12 positions match TRBD2. The V and J ends lost 6 bases and 1 base, in that order; junction bases with no gene match: 6. This CDR3 is 15 amino acids long. Germline CDR1 and CDR2: DFQATT and SNEGSKA (reference sequence). CDR3 sequence: CSAGLAGSLQETQYF. The CDR3 bases are TGCAGTGCAGGACTAGCGGGGTCCCTCCAAGAGACCCAGTACTTC.

By frequency in the sample, this clone is medium-sized. The genes are TRBV28 and TRBJ2-7, with D perhaps TRBD2 (6 bases). The CDR3 consists of 19 residues. The V end was cut by 6 bases, the J end by 4 bases, with 31 bases between. Germline CDR1 MDHEN, CDR2 SYDVKM. CDR3 residues: CASRTTHWWTTQERYEQYF. In DNA form, the CDR3 reads TGTGCCAGCAGAACTACCCATTGGTGGACTACACAAGAGAGGTACGAGCAGTACTTC.

This clone has at least ten counts. V gene TRBV20-1 combines with J gene TRBJ2-7, with D unclear. The CDR3 extends over 13 amino acids. V dropped 3 bases and J dropped 3 bases, with 12 bases sitting between them. Germline V CDR1 and CDR2: DFQATT, SNEGSKA (reference sequence). CDR3 in DNA: TGCAGTGCTAGTCGTTCCAGCATCTACGAGCAGTACTTC. It is translated as CSASRSSIYEQYF.

The J gene is TRBJ1-2, the V gene TRBV7-2; 9 bases map to TRBD1. Germline CDR1 reads SGHTA; CDR2 reads FQGNSA. V dropped 2 bases and J dropped 4; count of bases not matched to a gene: 5. This CDR3 is 15 amino acids long. The CDR3 loop is CASSLFGTGSYGYTF. The CDR3 DNA is TGTGCCAGCAGCTTATTTGGGACAGGGAGCTATGGCTACACCTTC.

This chain connects TRBV7-2 to TRBJ1-5; D ambiguous. The CDR3 spans 13 residues. Trimming took off 7 bases at V and 8 bases at J, with 15 bases between the two ends. Germline V gene lookup returns CDR1 SGHTA and CDR2 FQGNSA. CDR3: CASNPPGGKPQHF. The CDR3 nucleotides are TGTGCCAGCAACCCCCCGGGAGGGAAGCCCCAGCATTTT.

This clone was picked up a small number of times. Being one base from a much bigger clone, this may be a read error. Other DNA sequences of this sample code for an identical CDR3. The V call is TRBV29-1, the J call TRBJ1-2, with TRBD1 identical over 8 bases. V was clipped by 4 bases and J by 8 bases; unmatched bases: 9. This CDR3 has 13 amino acids. Germline values: CDR1 SQVTM, CDR2 ANQGSEA. CDR3 sequence reads: CSVGPTGGGGYTF. The CDR3 DNA reads as TGCAGCGTTGGCCCCACAGGGGGTGGAGGCTACACCTTC.

This clone showed up many times. J is TRBJ1-3 and V is TRBV9, with TRBD1 matching 7 bases. CDR3 length: 15 amino acids. Germline lookup yields CDR1 SGDLS and CDR2 YYNGEE. V shed 4 bases and J 4 bases; nucleotides not matched to a gene: 8. The CDR3, as DNA: TGTGCCAGCAGCCGGGCCGGGACAGCCGGAAACACCATATATTTT. This encodes CASSRAGTAGNTIYF.

This clone was detected many times. The gene calls are TRBV12-3 or TRBV12-4 and TRBJ2-7, with D possibly being TRBD2 (5 bases). Trimming left V 5 bases short and J 6 bases short, with 20 bases between. The CDR3 extends over 15 amino acids. In DNA, the CDR3 is TGTGCCAGCAGTGAAGGACTGGCTCCTTTAGGCGAGCAGTACTTC. This encodes CASSEGLAPLGEQYF.

This clone was detected ten times or more. This chain connects TRBV7-8 to TRBJ2-1, with a tentative D call TRBD1 (6 bases). V dropped 5 bases and J dropped 7 bases, with 21 bases sitting between them. Germline loops: CDR1 SGHVS, CDR2 FQNEAQ. The CDR3 extends over 16 amino acids. DNA for the CDR3: TGTGCCAGCAGCCTAACCTCGGGACAAAGACGGAATGAGCAGTTCTTC. Encoded protein: CASSLTSGQRRNEQFF.

Many counts were recorded for this clone. CDR3 sequence: CASRESGRASYEQYF. CDR3 DNA: TGCGCCAGCAGGGAGAGCGGGAGGGCGAGCTACGAGCAGTACTTC. The chain joins TRBV5-1 to TRBJ2-7; TRBD2 matches 10 bases. CDR3 size: 15 residues. Germline loops: CDR1 SGHRS, CDR2 YFSETQ. With 5 bases clipped from V and 3 bases from J, the junction kept 8 bases outside the gene matches.

Ten or more counts support this clone. A clone one base away is much larger, so this may be a read error. The chain joins TRBV5-1 to TRBJ2-1, with D possibly matching TRBD2 (8 bases). The CDR3 spans 15 residues. The germline gives CDR1 SGHRS, CDR2 YFSETQ. The CDR3 DNA reads as TGCGTCAGCAGTTACGAAGGGGGCGGGAGGAATGAGCAGTTCTTC. This sequence encodes CVSSYEGGGRNEQFF.

By sample fraction, this clone is medium-sized (0.01 to 0.1%). This chain connects TRBV4-2 to TRBJ2-6; D may correspond to TRBD1 or TRBD2 (5 bases each). V gave up 0 bases and J gave up 0 bases, with 9 bases separating them. The CDR3 contains 17 residues. Germline V lookup: CDR1 LGHNA, CDR2 YNFKEQ. The CDR3: CASSQEGESSGANVLTF. CDR3 nucleotide sequence: TGTGCCAGCAGCCAAGAGGGGGAGAGCTCTGGGGCCAACGTCCTGACTTTC.

In this sample, this clone turned up many times. This chain links TRBV30 with TRBJ1-1, with a weak D call TRBD1 (6 bases). This CDR3 region has 10 residues. V lost 4 bases and J lost 11, with 11 bases in between. CDR1 is GTSNPN, CDR2 SVGIG, per germline (reference sequence). The CDR3 loop is CAWTGDKAFF. Here the CDR3 DNA reads TGTGCCTGGACAGGGGATAAGGCTTTCTTT.

The V and J genes are TRBV12-3 or TRBV12-4 and TRBJ1-5; D perhaps matches TRBD1 (5 bases). This CDR3 contains 16 residues. Trimming stripped 6 bases from V and 0 bases from J, with 15 bases between. The CDR3 reads CASRGTGEYSNQPQHF. The CDR3 nucleotides are TGTGCCAGCAGGGGAACAGGAGAATATAGCAATCAGCCCCAGCATTTT.

This clone was observed at least ten times. This chain links TRBV4-2 with TRBJ1-4; a possible D gene is TRBD1 (5 bases). The CDR3 sequence is 15 residues long. V lost 0 bases and J lost 4, with 9 bases in between. Germline V CDR1 and CDR2: LGHNA, YNFKEQ. The DNA for the CDR3 is TGTGCCAGCAGCCAAGATTGGGGGGATAATGAAAAACTGTTTTTT. As protein: CASSQDWGDNEKLFF.